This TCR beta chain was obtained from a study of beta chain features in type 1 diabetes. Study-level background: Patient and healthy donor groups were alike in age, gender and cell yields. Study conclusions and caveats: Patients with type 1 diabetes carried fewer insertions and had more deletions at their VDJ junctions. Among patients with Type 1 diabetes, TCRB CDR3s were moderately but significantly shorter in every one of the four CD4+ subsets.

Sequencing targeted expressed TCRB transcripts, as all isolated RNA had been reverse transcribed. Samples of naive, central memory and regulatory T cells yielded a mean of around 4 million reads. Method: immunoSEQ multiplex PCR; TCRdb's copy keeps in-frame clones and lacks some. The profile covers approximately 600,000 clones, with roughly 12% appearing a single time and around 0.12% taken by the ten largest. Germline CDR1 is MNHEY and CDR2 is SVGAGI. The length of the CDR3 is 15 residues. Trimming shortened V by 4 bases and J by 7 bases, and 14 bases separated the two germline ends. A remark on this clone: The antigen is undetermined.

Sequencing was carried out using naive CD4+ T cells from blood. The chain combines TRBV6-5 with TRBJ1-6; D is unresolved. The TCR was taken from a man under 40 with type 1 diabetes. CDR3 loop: CASSLVGRFNSPLHF. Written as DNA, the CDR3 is TGTGCCAGCAGTTTAGTGGGCAGGTTCAATTCACCCCTCCACTTT.